These 12 T cell receptor beta chains originate from one sample sequenced in a study of T cell clonality in common variable immunodeficiency. Repertoires were generated with immunoSEQ multiplex PCR, while TCRdb's copy carries only in-frame clones and drops some. The sample is made up of about 47,000 clones, none counted only once. Sequencing input: peripheral blood mononuclear cells. These receptors all stem from a person aged 18-69 years in good health.

This clone was seen at least ten times. The read ends 3 residues early relative to the CDR3; the germline J gene fills the gap. The rearrangement links TRBV6-4 to TRBJ2-2; 8 bases map to TRBD1. The CDR3 loop spans 17 amino acids. CDR1 and CDR2 from the germline V gene are MRHNA and SNTAGT. CDR3 amino acids: CASSDIPQGARNSPLFF. Partial CDR3 DNA: TGTGCCAGCAGTGACATTCCGCAGGGGGCCAGGAATTCACCG.

This clone was found many times. The read falls 3 residues short of the CDR3 end, and the missing part is taken from the germline J gene. The J gene is TRBJ1-2, the V gene TRBV11-2, with D perhaps TRBD1 (5 bases). The CDR3 has 13 residues. From germline, CDR1 is SGHAT and CDR2 FQNNGV. The V and J ends lost 5 bases and 4 bases respectively, with 11 bases between them. The CDR3 bases that were read are TGTGCCAGCAGCGGAGACAGCCCCTATGGC. Protein product: CASSGDSPYG. The full CDR3 is CASSGDSPYGYTF.

As concerns this clone: The read terminates 3 residues before the CDR3 end, so the remaining end is supplied by the germline J gene. The chain links TRBV2 to TRBJ2-1; D is unclear. CDR1 and CDR2 (germline): SNHLY, FYNNEI. V lost 5 bases, J lost 6 bases, and 11 bases lay in between. The CDR3 contains 13 residues. The CDR3 bases that were read are TGTGCCAGCAGTCCAGGAGACACCAATGAG. Protein: CASSPGDTNE. The CDR3 in its entirety is CASSPGDTNEQFF.

Concerning this clone itself: The DNA ends 3 residues before the CDR3 does, and the rest of the CDR3 is filled in from the germline J gene. The same CDR3 is also encoded by other DNA sequences in this sample. This rearrangement joins TRBV19 to TRBJ2-1; 8 bases are shared with TRBD2. J gave up 9 bases and V 3 bases, and 10 bases lay outside the gene matches. The CDR3 has 15 amino acids. Germline lookup yields CDR1 LNHDA and CDR2 SQIVND (reference sequence). CDR3 protein: CASSIPGLAPSEQFF. The part of the CDR3 DNA that was read is TGTGCCAGTAGTATCCCCGGACTAGCTCCCTCTGAG.

This clone was seen at least ten times. The read falls 3 residues short of the CDR3 end, and the missing part is taken from the germline J gene. The J gene is TRBJ2-3, the V gene TRBV27; 7 bases fit TRBD1. The CDR3 sequence is 15 residues long. J was trimmed by 2 bases and V by 5 bases; bases with no gene match: 7. Germline CDR1 MNHEY, CDR2 SMNVEV (reference sequence). The CDR3 reads CASSRGQPYTDTQYF. The DNA read from the CDR3 is TGTGCCAGCAGTCGGGGACAGCCGTACACAGATACG.

Ten or more counts support this clone. The missing CDR3 end, 3 residues past where the read stops, is filled in from the germline J gene. The gene calls are TRBV6-1 and TRBJ1-4; TRBD1 is a possible D gene (6 bases). The CDR3 is 16 residues long. V dropped 1 base and J dropped 2 bases, with 11 bases sitting between them. Germline V gene sequence: CDR1 MNHNS, CDR2 SASEGT. The CDR3 here is CASSEDQGWTNEKLFF. The sequenced CDR3 bases are TGTGCCAGCAGTGAAGACCAGGGGTGGACTAATGAAAAA.

This clone showed up just a few times. From the germline J gene comes the end of the CDR3, since the read stops 3 residues before it. The V gene is TRBV7-7, the J gene TRBJ2-1; 7 nucleotides line up with TRBD2. CDR1 is SSHAT, CDR2 FNYEAQ, per germline (reference sequence). The trim removed 5 bases at V and 5 bases at J, leaving 9 bases unmatched. The CDR3 is 15 residues long. The part of the CDR3 DNA that was read is TGTGCCAGCAGCCGAGGGCCAGCGGGAAACAATGAG. As protein: CASSRGPAGNNE. The whole CDR3 protein reads CASSRGPAGNNEQFF. Filled out from reference TRBV7-7 and TRBJ2-1, the complete variable domain reads GAGVSQSPRYKVTKRGQDVTLRCDPISSHATLYWYQQALGQGPEFLTYFNYEAQPDKSGLPSDRFSAERPEGSISTLTIQRTEQRDSAMYRCASSRGPAGNNEQFFGPGTRLTVL.

This clone was seen ten or more times. The CDR3 end lies 3 residues beyond the end of the read and is filled in from the germline J gene. The chain has TRBV5-1 and TRBJ1-2, with a possible D match to TRBD1 (6 bases). Germline V gene lookup returns CDR1 SGHRS and CDR2 YFSETQ. This CDR3 comprises 14 residues. The CDR3 loop is CASSLARGSEGYTF. The CDR3 bases that were read are TGCGCCAGCAGCTTGGCCAGGGGATCGGAGGGC.

This clone was observed at least ten times. CDR3 DNA (partial): TGTGCCAGCAGCCAGGGACAGGGCTCCTACGAG. Its protein product is CASSQGQGSYE. The CDR3 reads in full as CASSQGQGSYEQYF. The chain links TRBV7-9 to TRBJ2-7; TRBD1 aligns across 9 bases. From the germline J gene comes the end of the CDR3, since the read stops 3 residues before it. This CDR3 is built from 14 residues. V lost 5 bases and J lost 0; bases outside the gene matches: 2. Germline V lookup: CDR1 SEHNR, CDR2 FQNEAQ (reference sequence).

This clone was picked up a small number of times. The read stops 3 residues short of the end of the CDR3; the missing end is completed from the germline J gene. The chain recombines TRBV5-4 with TRBJ2-7; TRBD1 matches at 8 bases. The CDR3 extends over 15 amino acids. CDR1 is SGHNT and CDR2 is YYREEE in the germline V gene (reference sequence). The V gene end was trimmed by 3 bases and the J gene end by 0 bases; junction bases not matched to a gene: 5. The CDR3 reads CASSSGQGISYEQYF. CDR3 bases read: TGTGCCAGCAGCTCAGGACAGGGAATCTCCTACGAG.

As concerns this clone: The sequence runs out 3 residues before the end of the CDR3; the remainder is reconstructed from the germline J gene. This chain links TRBV30 with TRBJ2-4; a weak D match, TRBD1 (6 bases). The germline V gene has CDR1 GTSNPN and CDR2 SVGIG (reference sequence). This CDR3 has 14 amino acids. The sequenced part of the CDR3 DNA is TGTGCCTGGAGTGTTACAGACAGGAGCCATGGT. Its translation: CAWSVTDRSHG. The CDR3 reads in full as CAWSVTDRSHGQYF.

This clone was seen repeatedly, ten times or more. One junction end disagrees with the germline gene, perhaps due to a read error. The sequenced fragment ends 3 residues before the CDR3 boundary, so the rest is inferred from the germline J gene. This chain links TRBV4-2 with TRBJ2-7, with D possibly being TRBD2 (6 bases). Germline CDR1 and CDR2: LGHNA and YNFKEQ. This CDR3 contains 14 residues. This chain's CDR3 is CASSQDPGDYEQYF. The CDR3 bases that were read are TGCGCCAGCAGCCAAGATCCGGGGGATTACGAG.